The clone carrying this TCR beta chain showed up just a few times. Between the trimmed V and J ends, which lost 8 bases and 2 bases, there was a span of 13 bases. CDR1 SEHNR and CDR2 FQNEAQ come from the germline V gene (reference sequence). The CDR3 runs 13 residues. It was genomic DNA that served as the template for profiling TCR beta VDJ and CDR3. One entry per CDR3 protein, called by TCRdb with MiXCR from the reads. The profile shows 75,000 to 80,000 distinct CDR3 sequences, roughly 70% of them singletons. This specimen comes from a study of CD8+CD57+ T cells in acquired aplastic anemia. Patients picked for sequencing had shown CD8+CD57+ cell expansion detected by flow cytometry.

This chain joins TRBV7-9 and TRBJ2-7; tentatively, D is TRBD2 (6 bases). This receptor was taken from a human donor with aplastic anemia. Sample: sorted CD4+, CD8+, or CD8+CD57+ T cells (not recorded which) from PBMCs. Here the CDR3 DNA reads TGTGCCAGCGTGCGACTAGTCCCCTACGAGCAGTACTTC. Protein sequence: CASVRLVPYEQYF.